This T cell receptor (beta chain) was captured in a study of immune evolution from preneoplasia to lung adenocarcinoma. Findings of the study overall: Top clone frequencies peaked in normal lung, apparently declining through invasive adenocarcinoma.

There are a few counts of this clone. Its antigen is unknown. Patient tissue came from resections in Japan or China, 2014–2017. Some clones are missing from TCRdb's copy, which holds only in-frame ones; the method was immunoSEQ multiplex PCR. The table records around 3,000 clones, around 83% of them present only once. Germline V gene data show CDR1 as WSHSY and CDR2 as SAAADI. The CDR3 covers 16 residues. Trimming cost V 1 base and J 5 bases, with 18 bases left between them. The V call is TRBV10-2, the J call TRBJ2-7; D is perhaps TRBD2 (7 bases). This receptor was identified in a person between 35 and 49 years old with lung adenocarcinoma. Sequencing was performed on FFPE adjacent normal lung tissue. CDR3 loop: CASSEFGGGPLDEQYF. The CDR3 DNA sequence: TGCGCCAGCAGTGAGTTTGGCGGGGGCCCTCTGGACGAGCAGTACTTC.